The 27 T cell receptor beta chains given below trace back to one sample, sequenced in a study of T-cell reconstitution after alpha-beta-depleted transplantation in children. It was with unique molecular identifiers that the TCRbeta library was prepared. TCRdb ran MiXCR on the PCR reads and lists one entry per CDR3 protein. The sample has almost 500,000 distinct CDR3 sequences, more than 9% seen once; the top ten hold around 2%. The material was PBMCs, obtained before TCRalphabeta/CD19-depleted stem cell transplant. Source of these receptors: a child aged 2 to 9 with inherited bone marrow failure, due to receive a stem cell transplant.

This clonotype was detected a few times. This chain uses TRBV11-1 with TRBJ2-1, with D tentatively TRBD1 (6 bases). The germline V and J ends were trimmed by 2 bases and 0 bases, with 23 bases remaining between them. In germline, CDR1 is SGHAT, CDR2 FQDESV (reference sequence). The CDR3 contains 20 residues. Here the CDR3 reads CASSLTISIEGDRSYNEQFF. The CDR3 nucleotides read TGTGCCAGCAGCTTAACCATTTCGATCGAGGGGGATCGCTCCTACAATGAGCAGTTCTTC.

There are a few counts of this clonotype. The chain carries TRBV12-3 or TRBV12-4 and TRBJ1-5; D perhaps matches TRBD1 (6 bases). V lost 3 bases and J 4 bases, leaving 10 bases between the germline ends. The CDR3 runs 14 residues. The CDR3 protein is CASSFLQGNQPQHF. The CDR3 DNA reads as TGTGCCAGCAGTTTCCTCCAGGGGAATCAGCCCCAGCATTTT.

V gene TRBV24-1 combines with J gene TRBJ2-1; TRBD2 matches at 14 bases. This CDR3 has 15 amino acids. The trim removed 7 bases at V and 6 bases at J, leaving 4 bases unmatched. The germline V gene encodes CDR1 KGHDR and CDR2 SFDVKD. In nucleotides, the CDR3 is TGTGCCACCAGCCACGGGACTAGCGGGAGCAATGAGCAGTTCTTC. Its translation is CATSHGTSGSNEQFF.

This clonotype was detected many times. This chain links TRBV11-2 with TRBJ2-1; 10 bases map to TRBD2. The CDR3 has 17 amino acids. CDR1 is SGHAT, CDR2 FQNNGV, per germline. J lost 9 bases, V lost 0 bases, and 11 bases had no gene match. CDR3 in amino acids: CASSLDLGLAATSEQFF. The DNA for the CDR3 is TGTGCCAGCAGCTTAGATTTAGGACTAGCGGCGACCAGTGAGCAGTTCTTC.

This clonotype was recorded at least ten times. J is TRBJ2-2 and V is TRBV12-3 or TRBV12-4; the match to TRBD2 covers 8 bases. J was trimmed by 6 bases and V by 3 bases; bases with no gene match: 6. The CDR3 extends over 15 amino acids. CDR3 protein: CASSFTGRAPGELFF. The CDR3 DNA is TGTGCCAGCAGTTTCACCGGGAGGGCCCCCGGGGAGCTGTTTTTT.

This clonotype came up many times. The chain combines TRBV5-5 with TRBJ2-7; D gene unclear. V gave up 5 bases and J gave up 0 bases, with 12 bases separating them. Germline assignment: CDR1 SGHKS and CDR2 YYEKEE (reference sequence). CDR3 length: 14 amino acids. The CDR3: CASSNTRASYEQYF. The CDR3 bases are TGTGCCAGCAGTAATACAAGAGCCTCCTACGAGCAGTACTTC.

This clonotype was counted ten times or more. This sequence joins TRBV5-1 and TRBJ2-1; 14 bases map to TRBD2. Germline CDR1 reads SGHRS; CDR2 reads YFSETQ. After removal of 2 bases from V and 6 bases from J, the junction contained 4 bases not matched to a gene. CDR3 length: 16 amino acids. The CDR3 nucleotides read TGCGCCAGCAGCTTTACCGGGACTAGCGGGGGCAATGAGCAGTTCTTC. It translates to CASSFTGTSGGNEQFF.

This clonotype was counted ten times or more. V is TRBV12-3 or TRBV12-4 and J is TRBJ2-1, with 11 nucleotides matching TRBD1. V was clipped by 3 bases and J by 6 bases; unmatched bases: 1. The CDR3 consists of 14 residues. This chain's CDR3 is CASSLGQGVNEQFF. The CDR3 nucleotides are TGTGCCAGCAGTTTGGGACAGGGGGTCAATGAGCAGTTCTTC.

At least ten counts were recorded for this clonotype. The genes are TRBV7-2 and TRBJ2-1; tentative D call: TRBD2 (5 bases). Germline-derived CDR1 and CDR2 are SGHTA and FQGNSA. V dropped 5 bases and J dropped 3 bases, with 14 bases sitting between them. The CDR3 contains 15 residues. CDR3: CASSPSTRDYNEQFF. The CDR3, as DNA: TGTGCCAGCAGCCCCTCTACCCGGGACTACAATGAGCAGTTCTTC.

This clonotype was detected only a few times. V and J are TRBV9 and TRBJ2-1; the match to TRBD1 covers 8 bases. The CDR3 has 15 amino acids. The V and J ends lost 2 bases and 6 bases, in that order; junction bases with no gene match: 7. Germline loops: CDR1 SGDLS, CDR2 YYNGEE. The CDR3 here is CASSVWDRPFNEQFF. The CDR3 DNA sequence: TGTGCCAGCAGCGTGTGGGACAGGCCCTTCAATGAGCAGTTCTTC.

This clonotype was seen at least ten times. The V gene is TRBV18, the J gene TRBJ2-1, with TRBD2 as a possible D gene (5 bases). V lost 0 bases, J lost 9 bases, and 12 bases lay in between. Per the germline V gene, CDR1 is KGHSH and CDR2 is LQKENI. There are 14 residues in the CDR3. The CDR3 DNA reads TGTGCCAGCTCACCACCGTCCATAGAGGGTGAGCAGTTCTTC. Its translation: CASSPPSIEGEQFF.

In its sample, this clonotype was seen many times. V usage is TRBV4-1 and J usage is TRBJ1-4; 9 bases align to TRBD1. The CDR3 has 18 residues. Germline trimming cut 4 bases from V and 0 bases from J; bases unmatched to any gene: 9. Germline lookup yields CDR1 MGHRA and CDR2 YSYEKL. The CDR3 DNA sequence: TGCGCCAGCAGCCGGGAGGACAGGGGAACAGCAACTAATGAAAAACTGTTTTTT. Its protein is CASSREDRGTATNEKLFF.

The table lists this clonotype with many counts. CDR3 in DNA: TGCGCCAGCAGCCAAAGACTTTACACCCCCTACGAGCAGTACTTC. It codes for CASSQRLYTPYEQYF. The genes are TRBV4-3 and TRBJ2-7, with D hard to call. Germline-derived CDR1 and CDR2 are LGHNA and YSLEER. The CDR3 length is 15 residues. V lost 2 bases to trimming and J lost 2 bases, with 13 bases between them.

The chain combines TRBV4-1 with TRBJ2-3, with 8 bases fitting TRBD2. V was clipped by 7 bases and J by 5 bases; unmatched bases: 8. The V gene's germline CDR1 is MGHRA and CDR2 YSYEKL. The CDR3 sequence is 14 residues long. DNA for the CDR3: TGCGCCAGCACGGCGGCGGGAGGAGTAGATACGCAGTATTTT. Its translation: CASTAAGGVDTQYF.

To note about this clonotype: Compared with germline, one end of the junction differs, possibly owing to a read error. CDR3 sequence: CGSSLEIFSSTDTQYF. As DNA, the CDR3 is TGTGGCAGCAGCTTAGAGATTTTTTCTAGCACAGATACGCAGTATTTT. V usage is TRBV11-2 and J usage is TRBJ2-3; the D is unclear. In germline, CDR1 is SGHAT, CDR2 FQNNGV. This CDR3 comprises 16 residues.

This sequence joins TRBV3-1 and TRBJ2-7; no clear D. The V gene's germline CDR1 is LGHDT and CDR2 YNNKEL (reference sequence). There are 14 residues in the CDR3. Trimming shortened V by 4 bases and J by 3 bases, and 13 bases separated the two germline ends. CDR3 DNA: TGTGCCAGCAGCCTTCAAGGGATTCACTACGAGCAGTACTTC. This sequence encodes CASSLQGIHYEQYF.

This clonotype counts as medium-sized (0.01 to 0.1%). CDR3 region: CASSLEGQSSGEQYF. The DNA of the CDR3 is TGCGCCAGCAGCTTGGAGGGACAGAGCAGCGGCGAGCAGTACTTC. This chain uses TRBV5-1 with TRBJ2-7, with TRBD1 identical over 7 bases. Germline V lookup: CDR1 SGHRS, CDR2 YFSETQ. V was pared by 0 bases and J by 6 bases, with 9 bases of the junction left unmatched. The CDR3 runs 15 residues.

The chain recombines TRBV18 with TRBJ2-1; the D call may be TRBD1 or TRBD2 (5 bases each). This CDR3 region has 13 residues. Looked up from germline, CDR1 is KGHSH and CDR2 is LQKENI. V was trimmed by 4 bases and J by 9 bases, leaving 13 bases between them. The CDR3 coding sequence is TGTGCCAGCTCACTAACAGCTGGGGGTGAGCAGTTCTTC. Translation: CASSLTAGGEQFF.

This clonotype was counted many times. V gene TRBV5-5 combines with J gene TRBJ2-3; D is uncertain. The CDR3 extends over 15 amino acids. Germline CDR1 and CDR2: SGHKS and YYEKEE (reference sequence). Trimming stripped 3 bases from V and 0 bases from J, with 11 bases between. The CDR3 sequence is CASSWATRSTDTQYF. The CDR3 bases are TGTGCCAGCAGCTGGGCTACCCGCAGCACAGATACGCAGTATTTT.

As regards this clonotype: The final CDR3 position lacks the conserved phenylalanine or tryptophan, pointing to a likely read error. The genes are TRBV20-1 and TRBJ1-4; tentatively, D is TRBD1 (6 bases). Germline loops: CDR1 DFQATT, CDR2 SNEGSKA (reference sequence). V shed 1 base and J shed 7 bases, with 13 bases lying between them. The CDR3 has 14 amino acids. DNA of the CDR3: TGCAGTGCTAGAGGGGGGGGGGCGAGTGAAAAACTGTTTTTA. Its translation is CSARGGGASEKLFL.

This clonotype was seen more than once but under ten times. The V gene is TRBV3-1, the J gene TRBJ2-7; D is uncertain. Per the germline V gene, CDR1 is LGHDT and CDR2 is YNNKEL (reference sequence). The CDR3 contains 13 residues. Trimming shortened V by 4 bases and J by 7 bases, and 14 bases separated the two germline ends. This CDR3 is CASSPLVRGEQYF. The CDR3 nucleotides are TGTGCCAGCAGCCCGCTTGTCCGTGGAGAGCAGTACTTC.

This clonotype was counted many times. The V gene is TRBV11-1, the J gene TRBJ2-3; 13 bases map to TRBD2. V shed 5 bases and J 3 bases; nucleotides not matched to a gene: 14. CDR1 is SGHAT, CDR2 FQDESV, per germline (reference sequence). CDR3 size: 19 residues. The CDR3 nucleotides read TGTGCCAGCAGCCGCCGACTAGCGGGAGGCCGTGGAATGACAGATACGCAGTATTTT. It is translated as CASSRRLAGGRGMTDTQYF.

Ten or more counts support this clonotype. The J gene is TRBJ1-5, the V gene TRBV7-8, with D uncertain. The CDR3 consists of 16 residues. V gave up 2 bases and J gave up 7 bases, with 18 bases separating them. The germline gives CDR1 SGHVS, CDR2 FQNEAQ. Here the CDR3 reads CASSLTSPPANQPQHF. CDR3 sequence (DNA): TGTGCCAGCAGCTTAACCTCCCCCCCGGCAAACCAGCCCCAGCATTTT.

This clonotype occurred many times. J is TRBJ2-3 and V is TRBV6-5; D possibly matches TRBD1 or TRBD2 (6 bases each). Germline V lookup: CDR1 MNHEY, CDR2 SVGAGI. The CDR3 length is 14 residues. V lost 2 bases, J lost 4 bases, and 10 bases lay in between. The CDR3 here is CASSYPGAADTQYF. CDR3 sequence (DNA): TGTGCCAGCAGTTACCCGGGGGCCGCAGATACGCAGTATTTT.

This clonotype has at least ten counts. The CDR3 protein is CASSLGQVLPSTDTQYF. The DNA for the CDR3 is TGTGCCAGCAGCTTGGGACAGGTTCTTCCTAGCACAGATACGCAGTATTTT. The chain recombines TRBV5-6 with TRBJ2-3, with a weak D call TRBD1 (6 bases). V was pared by 0 bases and J by 0 bases, with 14 bases between. The CDR3 is made up of 17 amino acids. Germline CDR1 SGHDT, CDR2 YYEEEE.

J is TRBJ2-3 and V is TRBV27; D is unresolved. This CDR3 region has 14 residues. Trimming pared 2 bases from V and 4 bases from J, leaving 10 bases between. Per germline, CDR1 MNHEY and CDR2 SMNVEV (reference sequence). CDR3 sequence: CASSLGVFADTQYF. In DNA form, the CDR3 reads TGTGCCAGCAGTTTAGGAGTTTTTGCAGATACGCAGTATTTT.

Ten or more counts support this clonotype. The V gene is TRBV4-3, the J gene TRBJ2-1; the match to TRBD2 covers 11 bases. This CDR3 contains 16 residues. J lost 8 bases, V lost 3 bases, and 9 bases had no gene match. Germline V CDR1 and CDR2: LGHNA, YSLEER. The CDR3 region is CASSQLLAGGHDEQFF. DNA of the CDR3: TGCGCCAGCAGCCAGCTGCTAGCGGGAGGCCACGATGAGCAGTTCTTC.